This T cell receptor beta chain appears in the sequencing data of a study of blood T cell repertoires in COVID-19. Data came from immunoSEQ multiplex PCR; TCRdb stores just in-frame clones and leaves some out. The table records 310,000 or so clones, more than 70% of them present only once. V was pared by 4 bases and J by 13 bases, with 9 bases of the junction left unmatched. The CDR3 consists of 12 residues. The germline CDR1 and CDR2 sequences are LGHDT and YNNKEL (reference sequence). Sequencing was done on a sample of peripheral blood. The TCR originated in a young man who had recovered from COVID-19. This chain uses TRBV3-1 (or the pseudogene TRBV3-2) with TRBJ1-2; 7 nucleotides align to TRBD1. DNA for the CDR3: TGTGCCAGCAGCCCCCCGGACAGGATAGTCACCTTC. Translating gives CASSPPDRIVTF.